This T cell receptor (beta chain) was sequenced during a study of T cells after yellow fever vaccination. The germline V gene has CDR1 MNHEY and CDR2 SVGAGI. V shed 0 bases, J shed 5 bases, and the junction held 8 bases outside the gene matches. The CDR3 runs 16 residues. 5'RACE template switching added a universal primer site and UMIs to TCR cDNA. One entry per CDR3 protein, called by TCRdb with MiXCR from the 5' RACE reads. The sample records more than 300,000 distinct CDR3 sequences, 6.8% being singletons. The TCR comes from a man aged 18 to 35 who received the YFV17D yellow fever vaccine. Sample: PBMCs, taken roughly 46 days after the first yellow fever vaccination. The V and J genes are TRBV6-5 and TRBJ1-2, with 8 bases matching TRBD1. The CDR3 DNA follows: TGTGCCAGCAGTTACTCTCTGCAGGGGGCCCGGTATGGCTACACCTTC. Its protein is CASSYSLQGARYGYTF.